The 5 T cell receptor beta chains presented below share a single source sample, sequenced in a study of cytomegalovirus exposure and HLA in healthy donors. PCR amplification relied on 60 Vbeta primers (plus 13 Jbeta primers). Repertoires were generated with immunoSEQ multiplex PCR, while TCRdb's copy carries only in-frame clones and drops some. The sample includes 120,000 or so clones, 75% of them seen just once. The sequenced material came from PBMCs. All receptors come from a woman between 40 and 50 years old in good health and CMV-seropositive.

The chain links TRBV2 to TRBJ1-5, with D hard to call. Trimming shortened V by 7 bases and J by 4 bases, and 14 bases separated the two germline ends. Germline V CDR1 and CDR2: SNHLY, FYNNEI. The CDR3 extends over 14 amino acids. CDR3 residues: CASKGGVANQPQHF. CDR3 nucleotides: TGTGCCAGCAAGGGCGGGGTAGCGAATCAGCCCCAGCATTTT.

This clone was seen only once. The V and J genes are TRBV29-1 and TRBJ2-3; the D gene is possibly TRBD1 (5 bases). The CDR3 is 12 residues long. The germline V gene has CDR1 SQVTM and CDR2 ANQGSEA. Trimming took 7 bases from V and 3 from J, leaving 11 bases between them. DNA for the CDR3: TGCAGCGGCAGGGTTTTGACAGATACGCAGTATTTT. This encodes CSGRVLTDTQYF.

The chain joins TRBV28 to TRBJ2-7; possible D gene TRBD2, 5 bases. Germline CDR1 and CDR2: MDHEN and SYDVKM. The V gene lost 2 bases and the J gene lost 1 base, with 9 bases spanning the gap. The CDR3 contains 14 residues. The CDR3 is CASSLGGSSYEQYF. In DNA form, the CDR3 reads TGTGCCAGCAGTTTAGGTGGGAGTTCCTACGAGCAGTACTTC.

The chain combines TRBV9 with TRBJ2-1, with TRBD2 identical over 8 bases. V trimming: 3 bases; J trimming: 0 bases; junction bases outside the gene matches: 23. Germline lookup yields CDR1 SGDLS and CDR2 YYNGEE. The CDR3 runs 22 residues. The CDR3 DNA reads TGTGCCAGCAGCGAAAGCATTGCAGGACGGGGGGGAATTTCAAGCTCCTACAATGAGCAGTTCTTC. The encoded protein is CASSESIAGRGGISSSYNEQFF.

The rearrangement joins TRBV5-1 to TRBJ2-3, with 8 bases identical to TRBD2. Trimming removed 0 bases from V and 2 bases from J; junction bases left unmatched: 5. CDR1 SGHRS and CDR2 YFSETQ come from the germline V gene. The CDR3 has 16 amino acids. The CDR3 DNA reads TGCGCCAGCAGCTTGGGGGCTAGCGGGTTCACAGATACGCAGTATTTT. The encoded protein is CASSLGASGFTDTQYF.